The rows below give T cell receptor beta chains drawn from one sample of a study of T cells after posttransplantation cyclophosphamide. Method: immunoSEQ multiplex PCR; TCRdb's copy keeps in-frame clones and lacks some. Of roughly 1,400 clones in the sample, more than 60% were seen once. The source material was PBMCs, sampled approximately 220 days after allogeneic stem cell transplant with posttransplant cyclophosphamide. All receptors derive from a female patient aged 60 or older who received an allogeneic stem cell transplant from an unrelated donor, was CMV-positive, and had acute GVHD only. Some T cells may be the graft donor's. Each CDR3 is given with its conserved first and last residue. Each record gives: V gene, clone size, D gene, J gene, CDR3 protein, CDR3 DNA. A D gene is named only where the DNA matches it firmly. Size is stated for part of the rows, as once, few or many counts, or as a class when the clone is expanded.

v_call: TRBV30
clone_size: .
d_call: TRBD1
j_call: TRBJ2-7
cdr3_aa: CAWRQGSYEQYF
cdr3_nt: TGTGCCTGGCGACAGGGATCCTACGAGCAGTACTTC

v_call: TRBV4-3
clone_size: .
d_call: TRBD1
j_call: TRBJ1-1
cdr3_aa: CASSQGTGGLNTEAFF
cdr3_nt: TGCGCCAGCAGCCAAGGGACAGGGGGCTTGAACACTGAAGCTTTCTTT

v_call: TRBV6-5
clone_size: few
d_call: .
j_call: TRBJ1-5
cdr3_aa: CAGGDSAPQHF
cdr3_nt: TGTGCCGGGGGGGATAGCGCGCCCCAGCATTTT

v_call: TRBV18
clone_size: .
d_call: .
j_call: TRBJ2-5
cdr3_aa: CASSPGGTAQETQYF
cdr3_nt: TGTGCCAGCTCACCAGGGGGGACAGCCCAAGAGACCCAGTACTTC

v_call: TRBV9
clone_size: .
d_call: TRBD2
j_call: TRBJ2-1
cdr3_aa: CASSPGTTDNEQFF
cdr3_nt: TGTGCCAGCAGCCCTGGGACTACAGACAATGAGCAGTTCTTC

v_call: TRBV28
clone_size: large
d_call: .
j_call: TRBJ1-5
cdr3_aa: CASGREGNQPQHF
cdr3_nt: TGTGCCAGCGGACGAGAGGGTAATCAGCCCCAGCATTTT

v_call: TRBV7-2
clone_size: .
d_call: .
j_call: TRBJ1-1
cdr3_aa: CASSLAGRGNTEAFF
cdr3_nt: TGTGCCAGCAGCCTAGCGGGCAGAGGGAACACTGAAGCTTTTTTT

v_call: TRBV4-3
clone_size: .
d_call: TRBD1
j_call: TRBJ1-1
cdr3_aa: CASSLGTGILNTEAFF
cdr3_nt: TGCGCCAGCAGCCTCGGGACAGGCATCCTAAACACTGAAGCTTTCTTT

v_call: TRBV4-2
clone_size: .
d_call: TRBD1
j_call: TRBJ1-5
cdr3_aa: CASSRTGDDQPQHF
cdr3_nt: TGTGCCAGCAGCCGTACAGGGGACGATCAGCCCCAGCATTTT

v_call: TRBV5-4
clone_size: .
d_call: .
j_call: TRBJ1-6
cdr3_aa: CASSPRGSSYNSPLHF
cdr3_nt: TGTGCCAGCAGCCCACGGGGGAGCTCCTATAATTCACCCCTCCACTTT

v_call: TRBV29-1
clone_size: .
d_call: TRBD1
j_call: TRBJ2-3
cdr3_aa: CSVAGVQGPQGDTQYF
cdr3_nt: TGCAGCGTTGCAGGGGTACAGGGGCCCCAGGGAGATACGCAGTATTTT